The present T cell receptor beta chain was sequenced within a study of CD8 T cells in Susac syndrome. Overall study: There were Susac syndrome patients who were therapy-naive at blood draw, others on corticosteroids, and others on intravenous immunoglobulin alone.

An amount of RNA that ranged from roughly 0.45 to 1 ug was reverse transcribed with random hexamers. Each CDR3 protein is one row after TCRdb ran MiXCR on the immunoSEQ multiplex PCR reads. The data show 150,000 to 200,000 distinct CDR3 sequences, approximately 94% seen once. General study findings and limits: In its TCR sequencing and HLA analysis, the study acknowledged that the number of individuals was relatively small.

Worth noting for this clonotype: Its antigen is not known.

This CDR3 has 15 residues. V was pared by 2 bases and J by 9 bases, with 17 bases between. Germline CDR1 reads MNHEY; CDR2 reads SVGAGI. The sample was CD4+ T cells from PBMCs. The chain links TRBV6-5 to TRBJ2-1; D possibly matches TRBD1 or TRBD2 (6 bases each). The TCR sequence derives from a human donor with Susac syndrome. The CDR3: CASSYMRGDQGEQFF. The CDR3, as DNA: TGTGCCAGCAGTTACATGAGGGGGGATCAGGGTGAGCAGTTCTTC.